The 9 T cell receptor beta chains reported below all come from one sample, sequenced in a study of blood T cell repertoires in COVID-19 (dated by TCRdb to the early 2020s). The library was made by the immunoSEQ multiplex PCR assay. TCRdb's version of the immuneACCESS table is confined to in-frame rearrangements and falls short of the full clone set. An unresolved V gene accounts for under half of the shortfall where checked; the remainder is of unknown origin. The sample contains some 300,000 clones, about 90% of them found a single time. The ten largest account for roughly 4.3% of the sample. The source material was PBMCs or T cells enriched from blood (not recorded which). The receptors stem from a woman younger than 30 with acute COVID-19.

The genes are TRBV19 and TRBJ1-5; D may be TRBD1 (5 bases). Trimming shortened V by 4 bases and J by 6 bases, and 13 bases separated the two germline ends. CDR1 is LNHDA, CDR2 SQIVND, per germline (reference sequence). The CDR3 sequence is 14 residues long. CDR3 sequence reads: CASSTGGEGQPQHF. CDR3 coding DNA: TGTGCCAGTAGTACGGGGGGGGAGGGTCAGCCCCAGCATTTT.

The V gene is TRBV6-1, the J gene TRBJ2-7; possibly TRBD1 for D (5 bases). Looked up from germline, CDR1 is MNHNS and CDR2 is SASEGT. V dropped 3 bases and J dropped 6 bases, with 12 bases sitting between them. The CDR3 length is 13 residues. The CDR3 bases are TGTGCCAGCAGTGACCACAGGATGGGCGAGCAGTACTTC. This sequence encodes CASSDHRMGEQYF.

CDR3: CASSSEGNIQYF. The CDR3 coding sequence is TGTGCCAGCAGTTCGGAGGGCAACATTCAGTACTTC. V gene TRBV12-3 or TRBV12-4 combines with J gene TRBJ2-4; tentatively, D is TRBD2 (6 bases). This CDR3 has 12 amino acids. V shed 4 bases and J shed 7 bases, with 8 bases lying between them.

The rearrangement uses TRBV13 and TRBJ2-1; 12 positions match TRBD2. The CDR3 loop spans 16 amino acids. Unmatched junction bases numbered 6, after V lost 5 bases and J lost 4 bases. Per germline, CDR1 PRHDT and CDR2 FYEKMQ (reference sequence). The CDR3 loop reads CASSTWTSGTYNEQFF. CDR3 nucleotide sequence: TGTGCCAGCAGCACCTGGACTAGCGGGACTTACAATGAGCAGTTCTTC.

The genes are TRBV9 and TRBJ1-1, with D unresolved. Germline V gene data show CDR1 as SGDLS and CDR2 as YYNGEE. The CDR3 is made up of 17 amino acids. Trimming took off 0 bases at V and 0 bases at J, with 15 bases between the two ends. In DNA form, the CDR3 reads TGTGCCAGCAGCGTAGCTTATCGGCCGACTATGAACACTGAAGCTTTCTTT. Residues: CASSVAYRPTMNTEAFF.

This clone was seen more than once but under ten times. This chain uses TRBV27 with TRBJ2-7, with D perhaps matching TRBD1 (5 bases). The germline V and J ends were trimmed by 4 bases and 3 bases, with 13 bases remaining between them. From germline, CDR1 is MNHEY and CDR2 SMNVEV (reference sequence). The CDR3 length is 14 residues. CDR3 amino acids: CASSSYSGIYEQYF. DNA of the CDR3: TGTGCCAGCAGTTCCTATTCAGGGATCTACGAGCAGTACTTC.

J is TRBJ2-7 and V is TRBV9; 9 positions agree with TRBD2. The junction had 10 bases not matched to a gene; V was cut back by 0 bases and J by 3 bases. This CDR3 has 17 residues. Germline V CDR1 and CDR2: SGDLS, YYNGEE. CDR3 sequence: CASSVGSRIAGVYEQYF. The CDR3 nucleotides are TGTGCCAGCAGCGTAGGGTCCAGGATAGCGGGAGTCTACGAGCAGTACTTC.

The J gene is TRBJ2-1, the V gene TRBV28; a possible D gene is TRBD1 (6 bases). Germline V gives CDR1 MDHEN, CDR2 SYDVKM. This CDR3 spans 15 amino acids. V lost 5 bases and J lost 11, with 22 bases in between. The CDR3 protein is CASSPRQDPNWKQFF. The CDR3 DNA follows: TGTGCCAGCAGTCCCCGACAGGACCCAAACTGGAAGCAGTTCTTC.

The J gene is TRBJ2-7, the V gene TRBV6-5, with 7 bases lining up with TRBD2. Germline CDR1 reads MNHEY; CDR2 reads SVGAGI. V trimming: 7 bases; J trimming: 3 bases; junction bases outside the gene matches: 12. The CDR3 consists of 15 residues. In nucleotides, the CDR3 is TGTGCCAGCACGCCGGCGGGGGTAAGATACTACGAGCAGTACTTC. This codes for CASTPAGVRYYEQYF.